The next 6 T cell receptor beta chains were all read from a single sample in a study of cytomegalovirus exposure and HLA in healthy donors (dated by TCRdb to the late 2010s). Library preparation employed the immunoSEQ multiplex PCR assay. TCRdb mirrors the immuneACCESS table, restricted to in-frame sequences. Some clones are absent from its copies; in checked studies, under half trace to an unresolved V gene, and the reason for the others is unknown. The table for this sample lists 40,000 to 55,000 clones; 88% of them were counted only once. The leading ten clones occupy about 6.7% of the sample. Sequences were obtained from PBMCs. The receptors derive from a woman aged 25 to 39 in good health and CMV-seronegative.

This chain uses TRBV5-6 with TRBJ1-5, with 7 bases lining up with TRBD1. The CDR3 sequence is 15 residues long. Germline values: CDR1 SGHDT, CDR2 YYEEEE. Unmatched junction bases numbered 6, after V lost 1 base and J lost 5 bases. The CDR3 DNA sequence: TGTGCCAGCAGCTTGTATTCCAGGGGGGATCAGCCCCAGCATTTT. Translated, it gives CASSLYSRGDQPQHF. Filled out from reference TRBV5-6 and TRBJ1-5, the complete variable domain reads DAGVTQSPTHLIKTRGQQVTLRCSPKSGHDTVSWYQQALGQGPQFIFQYYEEEERQRGNFPDRFSGHQFPNYSSELNVNALLLGDSALYLCASSLYSRGDQPQHFGDGTRLSIL.

This chain uses TRBV7-2 with TRBJ1-5, with D perhaps TRBD1 (5 bases). Trimming took 0 bases from V and 6 from J, leaving 15 bases between them. CDR1 is SGHTA, CDR2 FQGNSA, per germline. There are 16 residues in the CDR3. CDR3 sequence reads: CASSLAGVGVAQPQHF. CDR3 sequence (DNA): TGTGCCAGCAGCTTAGCGGGCGTAGGGGTGGCTCAGCCCCAGCATTTT.

The chain joins TRBV5-1 to TRBJ1-1, with a tentative D call TRBD1 (6 bases). Trimming removed 4 bases from V and 3 bases from J, with 10 bases in between. The CDR3 loop spans 13 amino acids. Germline assignment: CDR1 SGHRS and CDR2 YFSETQ. The CDR3 sequence is CASSAGGHTEAFF. In nucleotides, the CDR3 is TGCGCCAGCAGCGCCGGGGGGCACACTGAAGCTTTCTTT.

The chain carries TRBV7-9 and TRBJ1-2; no reliable D call. Germline V gives CDR1 SEHNR, CDR2 FQNEAQ (reference sequence). Trimming removed 1 base at V and 8 bases at J, with 8 bases between. The CDR3 is 12 amino acids. The CDR3 sequence: CASSLEHSGYTF. The CDR3 nucleotides read TGTGCCAGCAGCTTAGAACATTCCGGCTACACCTTC.

V is TRBV28 and J is TRBJ1-2; 7 nucleotides match TRBD1. Germline values: CDR1 MDHEN, CDR2 SYDVKM. The CDR3 consists of 13 residues. V gave up 5 bases and J gave up 0 bases; unmatched junction bases: 0. CDR3 nucleotide sequence: TGTGCCAGCAGTCAGGGGGCTAACTATGGCTACACCTTC. Translated, it gives CASSQGANYGYTF.

This clone was found a few times. This rearrangement joins TRBV9 to TRBJ2-7; weak D call: TRBD2 (6 bases). The CDR3 has 15 amino acids. The V end was cut by 1 base, the J end by 7 bases, with 18 bases between. Germline V gene sequence: CDR1 SGDLS, CDR2 YYNGEE. The CDR3 is CASSVSPALAGEQYF. CDR3 in DNA: TGTGCCAGCAGCGTAAGCCCCGCACTAGCAGGTGAGCAGTACTTC. The entire variable domain, with the rest obtained from reference TRBV9 and TRBJ2-7, is as follows: DSGVTQTPKHLITATGQRVTLRCSPRSGDLSVYWYQQSLDQGLQFLIQYYNGEERAKGNILERFSAQQFPDLHSELNLSSLELGDSALYFCASSVSPALAGEQYFGPGTRLTVT.